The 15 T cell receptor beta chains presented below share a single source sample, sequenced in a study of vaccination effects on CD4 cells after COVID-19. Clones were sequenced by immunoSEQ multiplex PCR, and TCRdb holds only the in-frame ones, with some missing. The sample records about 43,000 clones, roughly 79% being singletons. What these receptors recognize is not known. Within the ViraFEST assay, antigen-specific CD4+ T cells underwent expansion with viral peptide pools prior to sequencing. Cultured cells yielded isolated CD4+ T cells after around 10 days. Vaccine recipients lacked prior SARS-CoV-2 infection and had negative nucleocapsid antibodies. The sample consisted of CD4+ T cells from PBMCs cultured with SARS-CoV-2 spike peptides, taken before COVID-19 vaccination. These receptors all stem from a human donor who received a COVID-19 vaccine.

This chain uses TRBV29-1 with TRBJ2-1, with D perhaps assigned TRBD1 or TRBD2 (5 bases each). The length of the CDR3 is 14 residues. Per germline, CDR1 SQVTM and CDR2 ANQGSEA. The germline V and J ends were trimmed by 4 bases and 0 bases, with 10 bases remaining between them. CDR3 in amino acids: CSVVRGGSYNEQFF. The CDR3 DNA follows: TGCAGCGTTGTTCGGGGCGGCTCCTACAATGAGCAGTTCTTC.

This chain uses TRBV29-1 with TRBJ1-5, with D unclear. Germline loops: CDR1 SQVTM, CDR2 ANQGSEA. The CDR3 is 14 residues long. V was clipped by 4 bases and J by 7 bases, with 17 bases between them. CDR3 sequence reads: CSVVSDTIGQPQHF. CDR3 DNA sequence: TGCAGCGTTGTTAGCGACACGATAGGGCAGCCCCAGCATTTT.

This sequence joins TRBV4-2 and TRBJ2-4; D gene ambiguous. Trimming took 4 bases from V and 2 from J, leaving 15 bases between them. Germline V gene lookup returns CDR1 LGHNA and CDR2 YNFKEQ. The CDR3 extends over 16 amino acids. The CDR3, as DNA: TGTGCCAGCAGCCCCCAAAATGGGGAATCCAAAAACATTCAGTACTTC. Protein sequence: CASSPQNGESKNIQYF.

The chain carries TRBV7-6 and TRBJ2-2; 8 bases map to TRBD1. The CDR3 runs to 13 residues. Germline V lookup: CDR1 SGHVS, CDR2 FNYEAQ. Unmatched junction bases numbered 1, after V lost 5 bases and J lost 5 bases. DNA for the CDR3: TGTGCCAGCAGCCGGACAGGGACCGGGGAGCTGTTTTTT. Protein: CASSRTGTGELFF.

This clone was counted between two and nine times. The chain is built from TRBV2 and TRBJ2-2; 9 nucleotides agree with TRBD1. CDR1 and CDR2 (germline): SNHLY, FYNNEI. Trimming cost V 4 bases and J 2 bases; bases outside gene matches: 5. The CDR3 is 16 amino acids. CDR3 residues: CASSVYRGQNTGELFF. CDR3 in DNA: TGTGCCAGCAGTGTTTACAGGGGGCAAAACACCGGGGAGCTGTTTTTT.

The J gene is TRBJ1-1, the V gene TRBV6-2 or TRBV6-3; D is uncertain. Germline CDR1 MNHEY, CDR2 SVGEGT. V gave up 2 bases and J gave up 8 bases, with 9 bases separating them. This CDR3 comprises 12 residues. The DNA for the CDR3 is TGTGCCAGCAGTTACAACGGCGGAGAAGCTTTCTTT. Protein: CASSYNGGEAFF.

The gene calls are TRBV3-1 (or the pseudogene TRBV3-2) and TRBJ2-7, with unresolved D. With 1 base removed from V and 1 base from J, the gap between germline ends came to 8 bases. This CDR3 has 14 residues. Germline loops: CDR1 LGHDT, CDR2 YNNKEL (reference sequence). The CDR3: CASSQGLQSYEQYV. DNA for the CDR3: TGTGCCAGCAGCCAAGGTCTCCAGTCCTACGAGCAGTACGTC.

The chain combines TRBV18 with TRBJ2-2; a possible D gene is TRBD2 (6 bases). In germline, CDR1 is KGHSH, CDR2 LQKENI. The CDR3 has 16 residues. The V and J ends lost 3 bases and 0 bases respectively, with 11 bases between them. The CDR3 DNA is TGTGCCAGCTCACCTAACGGGGGAACGAACACCGGGGAGCTGTTTTTT. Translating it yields CASSPNGGTNTGELFF. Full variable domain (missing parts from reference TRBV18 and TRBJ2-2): NAGVMQNPRHLVRRRGQEARLRCSPMKGHSHVYWYRQLPEEGLKFMVYLQKENIIDESGMPKERFSAEFPKEGPSILRIQQVVRGDSAAYFCASSPNGGTNTGELFFGEGSRLTVL.

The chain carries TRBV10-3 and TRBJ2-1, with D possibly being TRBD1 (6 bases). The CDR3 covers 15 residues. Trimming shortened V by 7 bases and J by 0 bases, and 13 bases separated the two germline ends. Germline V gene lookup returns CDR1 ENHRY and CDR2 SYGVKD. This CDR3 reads CAITHRVSSYNEQFF. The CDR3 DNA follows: TGTGCCATCACCCACAGGGTTAGCTCCTACAATGAGCAGTTCTTC.

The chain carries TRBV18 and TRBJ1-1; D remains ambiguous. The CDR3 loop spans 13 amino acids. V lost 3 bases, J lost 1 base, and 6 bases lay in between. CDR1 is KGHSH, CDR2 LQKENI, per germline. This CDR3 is CASSPTQNTEAFF. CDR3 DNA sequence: TGTGCCAGCTCACCCACTCAGAACACTGAAGCTTTCTTT.

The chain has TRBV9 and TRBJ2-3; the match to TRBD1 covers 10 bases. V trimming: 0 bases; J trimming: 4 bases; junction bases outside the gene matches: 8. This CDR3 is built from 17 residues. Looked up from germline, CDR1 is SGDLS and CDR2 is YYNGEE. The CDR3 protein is CASSVGWTGGVADTQYF. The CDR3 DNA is TGTGCCAGCAGCGTAGGATGGACAGGGGGTGTCGCAGATACGCAGTATTTT.

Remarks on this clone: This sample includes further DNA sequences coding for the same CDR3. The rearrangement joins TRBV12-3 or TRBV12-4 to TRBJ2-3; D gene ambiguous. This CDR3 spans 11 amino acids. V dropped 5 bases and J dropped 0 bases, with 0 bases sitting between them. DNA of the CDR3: TGTGCCAGCAGTAGCACAGATACGCAGTATTTT. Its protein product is CASSSTDTQYF.

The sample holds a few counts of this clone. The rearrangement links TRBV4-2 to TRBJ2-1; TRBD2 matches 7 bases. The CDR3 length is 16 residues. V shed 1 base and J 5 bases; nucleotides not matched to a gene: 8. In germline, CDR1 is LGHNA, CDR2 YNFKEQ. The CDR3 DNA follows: TGTGCCAGCAGCCAAGGGGGGGGTACGGTTGACAATGAGCAGTTCTTC. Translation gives CASSQGGGTVDNEQFF.

In nucleotides, the CDR3 is TGTGCCAGCTCACCCCAGGGACAGGGAATGATCGACGAGCAGTACGTC. Translated, it gives CASSPQGQGMIDEQYV. This rearrangement joins TRBV18 to TRBJ2-7; the match to TRBD1 covers 9 bases. This CDR3 region has 16 residues. Germline CDR1 and CDR2: KGHSH and LQKENI. The trim removed 3 bases at V and 5 bases at J, leaving 11 bases unmatched.

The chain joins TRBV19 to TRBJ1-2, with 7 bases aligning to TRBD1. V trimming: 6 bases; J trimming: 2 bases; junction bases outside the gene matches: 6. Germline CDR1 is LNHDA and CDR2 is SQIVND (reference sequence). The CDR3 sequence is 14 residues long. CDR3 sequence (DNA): TGTGCCAGTAGCATTACAGGGGTGAACTATGGCTACACCTTC. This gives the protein CASSITGVNYGYTF.